These 32 T cell receptor beta chains came from one sample sequenced in a study of blood T cell repertoires in COVID-19. The table came from immunoSEQ multiplex PCR; TCRdb's copy has only in-frame clones and leaves some out. In the table there are about 210,000 clones, 81% of which are singletons. The sequenced sample consisted of PBMCs or T cells enriched from blood (not recorded which). The source is a woman aged 50 to 60 with acute COVID-19.

This chain joins TRBV11-3 and TRBJ2-2, with 9 bases fitting TRBD1. V shed 5 bases, J shed 4 bases, and the junction held 11 bases outside the gene matches. The V gene's germline CDR1 is SGHNT and CDR2 YENEEA. The CDR3 has 17 amino acids. The CDR3 is CASSETGTGFLTGELFF. The DNA of the CDR3 is TGTGCCAGCAGCGAAACCGGGACAGGGTTCCTCACCGGGGAGCTGTTTTTT.

This sequence joins TRBV30 and TRBJ2-2, with TRBD1 as a possible D gene (5 bases). CDR1 is GTSNPN and CDR2 is SVGIG in the germline V gene (reference sequence). This CDR3 has 15 residues. V lost 1 base and J 4 bases, leaving 13 bases between the germline ends. The DNA for the CDR3 is TGTGCCTGGAGTGGGACAAGGACGGTCACCGGGGAGCTGTTTTTT. This translates into CAWSGTRTVTGELFF.

This clone occurred a few times. The V gene is TRBV12-3 or TRBV12-4, the J gene TRBJ2-5, with D possibly matching TRBD1 (5 bases). The CDR3 is 13 amino acids. V was shortened by 6 bases and J by 1 base, with 9 bases between the two germline ends. CDR3 in amino acids: CASRRQIQETQYF. The CDR3 DNA follows: TGTGCCAGCAGACGACAGATCCAAGAGACCCAGTACTTC.

The chain carries TRBV5-6 and TRBJ1-6; 7 nucleotides agree with TRBD1. The germline CDR1 and CDR2 sequences are SGHDT and YYEEEE. J gave up 7 bases and V 4 bases, and 14 bases lay outside the gene matches. The CDR3 loop spans 17 amino acids. The CDR3 protein is CASSRRQGWPDNSPLHF. The CDR3 nucleotides read TGTGCCAGCAGCAGAAGACAGGGCTGGCCCGACAATTCACCCCTCCACTTT. The full variable domain, completed using reference TRBV5-6 and TRBJ1-6, is DAGVTQSPTHLIKTRGQQVTLRCSPKSGHDTVSWYQQALGQGPQFIFQYYEEEERQRGNFPDRFSGHQFPNYSSELNVNALLLGDSALYLCASSRRQGWPDNSPLHFGNGTRLTVT.

This clone was counted only a few times. The sample carries other DNA sequences with the same CDR3. This chain uses TRBV6-2 or TRBV6-3 with TRBJ1-1, with unresolved D. The CDR3 consists of 13 residues. Between the trimmed V and J ends, which lost 5 bases and 1 base, there was a span of 8 bases. Germline values: CDR1 MNHEY, CDR2 SVGEGT. The CDR3 nucleotides are TGTGCCAGCAGTCCCCGCGGGAACACTGAAGCTTTCTTT. This gives the protein CASSPRGNTEAFF.

The DNA of the CDR3 is TGCGCCAGCAGCTTGGCCCCCAGGACATCGGGAAACACCATATATTTT. Its protein product is CASSLAPRTSGNTIYF. This chain joins TRBV5-1 and TRBJ1-3, with a possible D match to TRBD1 (5 bases). This CDR3 has 16 residues. Trimming pared 0 bases from V and 4 bases from J, leaving 14 bases between. The germline V gene encodes CDR1 SGHRS and CDR2 YFSETQ.

V gene TRBV10-3 combines with J gene TRBJ2-7; 7 positions match TRBD2. CDR1 and CDR2 from the germline V gene are ENHRY and SYGVKD. The CDR3 sequence is 15 residues long. J lost 3 bases, V lost 3 bases, and 8 bases had no gene match. The CDR3 loop reads CAISDARVAGYEQYF. The DNA for the CDR3 is TGTGCCATCAGTGACGCCCGGGTAGCGGGCTACGAGCAGTACTTC.

The J gene is TRBJ2-3, the V gene TRBV4-3, with D perhaps TRBD2 (6 bases). The germline gives CDR1 LGHNA, CDR2 YSLEER. V gave up 1 base and J gave up 2 bases, with 13 bases separating them. This CDR3 contains 16 residues. CDR3 bases: TGCGCCAGCAGCCAAGGCGGCGGGGAATACACAGATACGCAGTATTTT. Translation gives CASSQGGGEYTDTQYF.

The chain recombines TRBV27 with TRBJ2-3; 12 positions match TRBD2. The length of the CDR3 is 16 residues. Looked up from germline, CDR1 is MNHEY and CDR2 is SMNVEV (reference sequence). The J segment lost 2 bases and the V segment lost 4 bases, leaving 4 bases of the junction unmatched. The CDR3 loop is CASSYLAGGSTDTQYF. Written as DNA, the CDR3 is TGTGCCAGCAGTTATCTAGCGGGGGGGTCCACAGATACGCAGTATTTT.

The V and J genes are TRBV18 and TRBJ1-1; D ambiguous. V was pared by 2 bases and J by 4 bases, with 14 bases between. CDR1 is KGHSH and CDR2 is LQKENI in the germline V gene. This CDR3 has 15 amino acids. The chain's CDR3 is CASSPVLRPGTEAFF. CDR3 coding DNA: TGTGCCAGCTCACCAGTCCTCCGGCCGGGCACTGAAGCTTTCTTT.

The gene calls are TRBV30 and TRBJ1-2, with 7 bases matching TRBD1. J gave up 7 bases and V 1 base, and 9 bases lay outside the gene matches. Germline loops: CDR1 GTSNPN, CDR2 SVGIG (reference sequence). This CDR3 region has 14 residues. The CDR3 DNA is TGTGCCTGGAGTGAGACAGGGTATCGCGCTGGCTACACCTTC. Residues: CAWSETGYRAGYTF.

The chain is built from TRBV18 and TRBJ2-1, with 9 positions matching TRBD1. Germline V gene sequence: CDR1 KGHSH, CDR2 LQKENI. Losses at the gene ends were 3 bases for V and 5 bases for J; bases not matched to a gene: 5. This CDR3 spans 15 amino acids. The CDR3 coding sequence is TGTGCCAGCTCACCGAGGAGGACAGGGGACAATGAGCAGTTCTTC. Its protein is CASSPRRTGDNEQFF.

This clone was found a few times. The gene calls are TRBV2 and TRBJ2-1; 10 bases align to TRBD2. CDR1 is SNHLY and CDR2 is FYNNEI in the germline V gene. After removal of 5 bases from V and 9 bases from J, the junction contained 7 bases not matched to a gene. The CDR3 consists of 14 residues. CDR3 residues: CASSLAGEIGEQFF. The CDR3, as DNA: TGTGCCAGCAGTCTAGCGGGAGAAATCGGTGAGCAGTTCTTC.

This chain connects TRBV28 to TRBJ2-2; perhaps TRBD2 as D (5 bases). The CDR3 contains 16 residues. Trimming removed 5 bases from V and 1 base from J, with 14 bases in between. Germline V lookup: CDR1 MDHEN, CDR2 SYDVKM. The CDR3 sequence is CASSPILGRNTGELFF. CDR3 in DNA: TGTGCCAGCAGTCCCATTCTTGGGAGGAACACCGGGGAGCTGTTTTTT.

This clone came up a few times. The chain is built from TRBV15 and TRBJ1-6; D is possibly TRBD1 (6 bases). Germline CDR1 reads LNHNV; CDR2 reads YYDKDF (reference sequence). The CDR3 extends over 14 amino acids. The germline V and J ends were trimmed by 5 bases and 5 bases, with 10 bases remaining between them. The CDR3 sequence: CATSPGQHNSPLHF. The CDR3 DNA is TGTGCCACCAGCCCCGGACAGCATAATTCACCCCTCCACTTT.

V gene TRBV6-5 combines with J gene TRBJ1-1; maybe TRBD1 (5 bases). V lost 6 bases to trimming and J lost 11 bases, with 16 bases between them. This CDR3 contains 12 residues. CDR1 MNHEY and CDR2 SVGAGI come from the germline V gene. The CDR3 nucleotides are TGTGCCAGCAGAGCAGGGTCCCTCCTGGCTTTCTTT. Translation gives CASRAGSLLAFF.

The chain employs TRBV30 and TRBJ2-1; TRBD1 matches at 9 bases. The CDR3 loop spans 17 amino acids. CDR1 and CDR2 from the germline V gene are GTSNPN and SVGIG (reference sequence). The CDR3 spells CAWGGDREYKGYNEQFF. The CDR3 DNA reads as TGTGCTTGGGGAGGGGACAGGGAATACAAGGGATACAATGAGCAGTTCTTC.

This chain joins TRBV7-9 and TRBJ2-7; 7 bases are a match to TRBD2. Germline assignment: CDR1 SEHNR and CDR2 FQNEAQ (reference sequence). The CDR3 covers 14 residues. V lost 1 base to trimming and J lost 3 bases; unmatched junction nucleotides: 3. CDR3 coding DNA: TGTGCCAGCAGCTTAGAAGCGGGGATCTACGAGCAGTACTTC. Translated, it gives CASSLEAGIYEQYF.

The rearrangement joins TRBV7-2 to TRBJ1-6; 8 bases map to TRBD1. V shed 3 bases, J shed 5 bases, and the junction held 0 bases outside the gene matches. This CDR3 comprises 14 residues. Germline CDR1 SGHTA, CDR2 FQGNSA. The CDR3 reads CASSLGQDNSPLHF. DNA of the CDR3: TGTGCCAGCAGCTTGGGACAGGATAATTCACCCCTCCACTTT.

This clone was seen only once. V usage is TRBV19 and J usage is TRBJ2-7; 9 bases fit TRBD1. CDR3 length: 15 amino acids. J lost 2 bases, V lost 5 bases, and 7 bases had no gene match. CDR1 is LNHDA, CDR2 SQIVND, per germline (reference sequence). The CDR3 DNA follows: TGTGCCAGTAGTCAAGGACAGGGGAACCCCTACGAGCAGTACTTC. Translating it yields CASSQGQGNPYEQYF.

This clone was detected a few times. V is TRBV2 and J is TRBJ2-7, with D possibly TRBD2 on 6 matching bases. The CDR3 has 13 residues. Germline-derived CDR1 and CDR2 are SNHLY and FYNNEI. V was cut by 7 bases and J by 6 bases, with 16 bases left in between. CDR3 residues: CASKAAGRSEQYF. The CDR3 DNA is TGTGCCAGCAAGGCAGCGGGTCGTAGCGAGCAGTACTTC. Drawing the rest from reference TRBV2 and TRBJ2-7, the complete variable domain is EPEVTQTPSHQVTQMGQEVILRCVPISNHLYFYWYRQILGQKVEFLVSFYNNEISEKSEIFDDQFSVERPDGSNFTLKIRSTKLEDSAMYFCASKAAGRSEQYFGPGTRLTVT.

This clone showed up just a few times. The genes are TRBV4-3 and TRBJ2-2; D perhaps matches TRBD2 (6 bases). This CDR3 spans 20 amino acids. The V gene lost 1 base and the J gene lost 5 bases, with 26 bases spanning the gap. Germline-derived CDR1 and CDR2 are LGHNA and YSLEER. CDR3 sequence (DNA): TGCGCCAGCAGCCAAGGGGTCACGTGGCGGGAACCAAGAGGGACCGGGGAGCTGTTTTTT. Translating gives CASSQGVTWREPRGTGELFF.

In DNA form, the CDR3 reads TGTGCCAGCAGTTTTAGCGGGAGGGCCCGTAGTAATGAGCAGTTCTTC. It codes for CASSFSGRARSNEQFF. V usage is TRBV6-6 and J usage is TRBJ2-1; 11 nucleotides align to TRBD2. CDR1 MNHNY and CDR2 SVGAGI come from the germline V gene (reference sequence). J lost 7 bases, V lost 4 bases, and 9 bases had no gene match. The CDR3 is 16 residues long.

This rearrangement joins TRBV13 to TRBJ2-7; possibly TRBD2 for D (5 bases). The CDR3 loop spans 13 amino acids. Germline CDR1 is PRHDT and CDR2 is FYEKMQ (reference sequence). V was clipped by 0 bases and J by 7 bases, with 10 bases between them. The CDR3 loop is CASSLGSPGEQYF. CDR3 coding DNA: TGTGCCAGCAGCTTAGGGAGTCCGGGGGAGCAGTACTTC.

J is TRBJ1-6 and V is TRBV19; D uncertain. Looked up from germline, CDR1 is LNHDA and CDR2 is SQIVND (reference sequence). The CDR3 runs to 13 residues. V shed 0 bases and J shed 9 bases, with 6 bases lying between them. The CDR3 coding sequence is TGTGCCAGTAGTATAGATGGACTTTCACCCCTCCACTTT. Residues: CASSIDGLSPLHF.

J is TRBJ2-1 and V is TRBV18, with a weak D call TRBD2 (5 bases). The CDR3 length is 16 residues. V lost 0 bases and J lost 0, with 9 bases in between. CDR1 KGHSH and CDR2 LQKENI come from the germline V gene. The CDR3 sequence is CASSPPSESSYNEQFF. The CDR3 DNA follows: TGTGCCAGCTCACCACCTAGCGAGAGCTCCTACAATGAGCAGTTCTTC.

V gene TRBV14 combines with J gene TRBJ2-7; D possibly corresponds to TRBD1 (5 bases). Germline V gives CDR1 SGHDN, CDR2 FVKESK. The CDR3 contains 18 residues. Trimming took 0 bases from V and 0 from J, leaving 18 bases between them. The CDR3: CASSQDVSTARFSYEQYF. CDR3 nucleotides: TGTGCCAGCAGCCAAGATGTTTCGACAGCCAGATTCTCCTACGAGCAGTACTTC.

This clone was picked up a small number of times. The rearrangement joins TRBV9 to TRBJ2-1, with D perhaps matching TRBD2 (6 bases). Germline values: CDR1 SGDLS, CDR2 YYNGEE. V lost 0 bases, J lost 8 bases, and 12 bases lay in between. This CDR3 is built from 14 residues. CDR3 amino acids: CASSVAVTSHEQFF. DNA for the CDR3: TGTGCCAGCAGCGTAGCTGTTACTAGCCATGAGCAGTTCTTC.

The V and J genes are TRBV4-1 and TRBJ2-7, with D possibly TRBD2 on 5 matching bases. V was cut by 4 bases and J by 0 bases, with 13 bases left in between. CDR1 and CDR2 (germline): MGHRA, YSYEKL. The CDR3 totals 15 residues. CDR3: CASSLQSGPSYEQYF. The DNA for the CDR3 is TGCGCCAGCAGCCTCCAGAGCGGCCCCTCCTACGAGCAGTACTTC.

The V call is TRBV7-2, the J call TRBJ1-2; D ambiguous. The germline V and J ends were trimmed by 1 base and 4 bases, with 16 bases remaining between them. Per the germline V gene, CDR1 is SGHTA and CDR2 is FQGNSA. There are 16 residues in the CDR3. The CDR3 DNA sequence: TGTGCCAGCAGCTTAGGTCAGCTAGCACAGTCCTATGGCTACACCTTC. It codes for CASSLGQLAQSYGYTF. Full variable domain (outside the CDR3, taken from reference TRBV7-2 and TRBJ1-2): GAGVSQSPSNKVTEKGKDVELRCDPISGHTALYWYRQSLGQGLEFLIYFQGNSAPDKSGLPSDRFSAERTGGSVSTLTIQRTQQEDSAVYLCASSLGQLAQSYGYTFGSGTRLTVV.

In DNA form, the CDR3 reads TGTGCCAGCAGCTTAGGACAGGGGGATGGCTACACCTTC. This gives the protein CASSLGQGDGYTF. The rearrangement uses TRBV5-4 and TRBJ1-2, with 10 bases that match TRBD1. The ends lost 2 bases at V and 6 bases at J; junction bases unmatched: 1. The CDR3 totals 13 residues. Germline values: CDR1 SGHNT, CDR2 YYREEE (reference sequence).

The gene calls are TRBV10-3 and TRBJ2-5, with D tentatively TRBD2 (5 bases). This CDR3 has 13 amino acids. Germline lookup yields CDR1 ENHRY and CDR2 SYGVKD. V shed 4 bases and J shed 1 base, with 7 bases lying between them. The CDR3 region has the DNA TGTGCCATCAGTGGTAGCGTCCAAGAGACCCAGTACTTC. Amino acid sequence: CAISGSVQETQYF.